Listed below are T cell receptor beta chains from one sample, sequenced in a study of T cell responses to AZD1222 COVID-19 vaccine. Clones were sequenced by immunoSEQ multiplex PCR, and TCRdb holds only the in-frame ones, with some missing. The table records 110,000 or so clones, about 86% of them present only once. Sequencing used peripheral blood, obtained on day 0 of AZD1222 vaccination. These receptor sequences come from an adult in good health. Both conserved end residues are part of each CDR3. Each record gives: clone size, V gene, D gene, J gene, CDR3 DNA, CDR3 protein. D genes are given only for firm matches. The listing skips clone size in some rows; elsewhere it reads once, few, many or a size class.

NA	TRBV3-1/TRBV3-2	NA	TRBJ1-1	TGTGCCAGCAGCCAAGATCTTAGCGATAGAGAAGCTTTCTTT	CASSQDLSDREAFF
NA	TRBV18	TRBD2	TRBJ2-7	TGTGCCAGCTCACCTGTGGCGGGAGGCGAGCAGTACTTC	CASSPVAGGEQYF
NA	TRBV30	NA	TRBJ1-1	TGTGCCTGGAGTAGTGGGAAGGGGAGGGACACTGAAGCTTTCTTT	CAWSSGKGRDTEAFF
NA	TRBV21-1	NA	TRBJ2-7	TGTGCCAGCAGCAAATGTCGGAGTGGGGCTTTTGTCTACGAGCAGTACTTC	CASSKCRSGAFVYEQYF
NA	TRBV24-1	TRBD1	TRBJ1-5	TGTGCCACCAGTGATACCCCGGGACAGGGGGCGATAACGGACAATCAGCCCCAGCATTTT	CATSDTPGQGAITDNQPQHF
NA	TRBV9	TRBD1	TRBJ2-1	TGTGCCAGCAGCGGCGGGACAGGGCCGTACAATGAGCAGTTCTTC	CASSGGTGPYNEQFF
NA	TRBV6-5	NA	TRBJ1-2	TGTGCCAGCACCCAGGCCCCCGGAGGAGGCTACACCTTC	CASTQAPGGGYTF
NA	TRBV29-1	NA	TRBJ1-1	TGCAGCGTTGAAGGGTTAGGACAGTACACTGAAGCTTTCTTT	CSVEGLGQYTEAFF
NA	TRBV3-1/TRBV3-2	NA	TRBJ1-2	TGTGCCAGCAGCCAAGGCAGATATGGCTACACCTTC	CASSQGRYGYTF
NA	TRBV5-5	NA	TRBJ1-3	TGTGCCAGCAGCTTGAAGGGAAATGGAAACACCATATATTTT	CASSLKGNGNTIYF
NA	TRBV9	NA	TRBJ2-2	TGTGCCAGCAGCGTAAGGGCTCCCGGGGAGCTGTTTTTT	CASSVRAPGELFF
NA	TRBV24-1	NA	TRBJ2-3	TGTGCCACCAGTGATTTTAATGGTTTTGCAACAGATACGCAGTATTTT	CATSDFNGFATDTQYF
NA	TRBV11-2	NA	TRBJ2-7	TGTGCCAGCAGCTTAGAATCCCTGACACCGACGACTTCCTACGAGCAGTACTTC	CASSLESLTPTTSYEQYF
NA	TRBV9	NA	TRBJ1-4	TGTGCCAGCAGCGTAGCCCAGGTCCAGAATGAAAAACTGTTTTTT	CASSVAQVQNEKLFF
NA	TRBV7-9	NA	TRBJ1-5	TGTGCCAGCAGCTTAGAAGGAAACAATCAGCCCCAGCATTTT	CASSLEGNNQPQHF
NA	TRBV11-2	NA	TRBJ2-7	TGTGCCAGCAGCTTAGATTGGGGCAGGAGCTCCTACGAGCAGTACTTC	CASSLDWGRSSYEQYF
NA	TRBV6-5	NA	TRBJ2-5	TGTGCCAGCAGCCTATTTGGCCAAGAGACCCAGTACTTC	CASSLFGQETQYF
few	TRBV7-9	TRBD2	TRBJ2-7	TGTGCCAGCGGGGCTAGCGGTTACGAGCAGTACTTC	CASGASGYEQYF